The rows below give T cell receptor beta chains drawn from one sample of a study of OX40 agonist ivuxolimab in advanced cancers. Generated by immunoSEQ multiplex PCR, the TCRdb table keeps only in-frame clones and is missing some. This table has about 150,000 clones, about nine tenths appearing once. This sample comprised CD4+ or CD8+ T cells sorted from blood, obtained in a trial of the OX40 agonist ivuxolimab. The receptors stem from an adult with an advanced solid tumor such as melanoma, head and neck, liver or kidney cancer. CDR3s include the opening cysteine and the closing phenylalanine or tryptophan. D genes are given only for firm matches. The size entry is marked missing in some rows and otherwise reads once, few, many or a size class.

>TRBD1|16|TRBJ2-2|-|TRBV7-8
TGTGCCAGCAGCAAGTCCGGGACAGGGGGCTCCGGGGAGCTGTTTTTT
CASSKSGTGGSGELFF
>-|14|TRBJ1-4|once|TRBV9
TGTGCCAGCAGCGTAACCCCACGTCCTGAAAAACTGTTTTTT
CASSVTPRPEKLFF
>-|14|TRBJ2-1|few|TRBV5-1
TGCGCCAGCAGCTTGGGGGACTGGAACAATGAGCAGTTCTTC
CASSLGDWNNEQFF
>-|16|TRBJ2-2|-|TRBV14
TGTGCCAGCAGCAGGATCGGGGGCCCCAACACCGGGGAGCTGTTTTTT
CASSRIGGPNTGELFF
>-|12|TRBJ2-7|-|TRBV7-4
TGTGCCAGCAGCCCAACAGCTTACGAGCAGTACTTC
CASSPTAYEQYF
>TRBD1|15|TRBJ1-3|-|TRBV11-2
TGTGCCAGCAGCCGGGGGACAGGGAGGACGAACACCATATATTTT
CASSRGTGRTNTIYF
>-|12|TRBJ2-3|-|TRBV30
TGTGCCTGGAGTCCCACCTTAGATACGCAGTATTTT
CAWSPTLDTQYF
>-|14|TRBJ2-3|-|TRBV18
TGTGCCAGCTCTCTCCTTGATAGCACAGATACGCAGTATTTT
CASSLLDSTDTQYF
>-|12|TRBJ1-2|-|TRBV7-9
TGTGCCAGCAGCTTACTTGGGACGGACGTACCCTTC
CASSLLGTDVPF
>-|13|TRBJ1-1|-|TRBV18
TGTGCCAGCTCACCACGTCGAGACACTGAAGCTTTCTTT
CASSPRRDTEAFF
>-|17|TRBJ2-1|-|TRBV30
TGTGCCTGGATTGGCCCTGAAACCCCCAGCTCCTACAATGAGCAGTTCTTC
CAWIGPETPSSYNEQFF
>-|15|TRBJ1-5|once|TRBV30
TGTGCCTGGAGGGCACCTGGTAGGGCCGGTCAGCCCCAGCATTTT
CAWRAPGRAGQPQHF
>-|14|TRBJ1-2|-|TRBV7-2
TGTGCCAGCAGCCCCATCGAGGGGGGCTATGGCTACACCTTC
CASSPIEGGYGYTF
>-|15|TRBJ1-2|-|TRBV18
TGTGCCAGCTCACCACTCCGGGACGGAAACTATGGCTACACCTTC
CASSPLRDGNYGYTF
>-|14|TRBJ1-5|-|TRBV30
TGTGCCTGGAGGCGAGGGGGGGACAATCAGCCCCAGCATTTT
CAWRRGGDNQPQHF
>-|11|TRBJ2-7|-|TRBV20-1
TGCAGTGCCTCCGATCAGCGAGAGCAGTACTTC
CSASDQREQYF
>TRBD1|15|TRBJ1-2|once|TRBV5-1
TGCGCCAGCAGCTCGCTAACCGGGACAGGGGATGGCTACACCTTC
CASSSLTGTGDGYTF
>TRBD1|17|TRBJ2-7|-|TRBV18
TGTGCCAGCTCACCTGTCGAAGGGGGCTTGGGGTCCTACGAGCAGTACTTC
CASSPVEGGLGSYEQYF
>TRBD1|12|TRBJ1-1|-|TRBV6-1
TGTGCCAGCAGTCCGGACAGGCGCAAGGCTTTCTTT
CASSPDRRKAFF
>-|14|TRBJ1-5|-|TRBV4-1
TGCGCCAGCAGCCAAGATGGAGGGGCCCAGCCCCAGCATTTT
CASSQDGGAQPQHF
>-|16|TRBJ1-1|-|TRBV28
TGTGCCAGCAGTCCCATTATAACGGGGGAAAGCACTGAAGCTTTCTTT
CASSPIITGESTEAFF
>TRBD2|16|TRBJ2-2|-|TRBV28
TGTGCCAGCAGTTTCTTAGCGGGAGAGAACACCGGGGAGCTGTTTTTT
CASSFLAGENTGELFF
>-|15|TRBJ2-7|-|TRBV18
TGTGCCAGCTCACCACCGGCAGGGGCAGCCTACGAGCAGTACTTC
CASSPPAGAAYEQYF
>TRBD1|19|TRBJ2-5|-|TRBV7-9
TGTGCCAGCAGCTTATTTTCATCGACAGGGCCCGGCCACCAAGAGACCCAGTACTTC
CASSLFSSTGPGHQETQYF
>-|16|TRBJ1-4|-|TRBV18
TGTGCCAGCTCACTGAACCCAGGGAGCACTAATGAAAAACTGTTTTTT
CASSLNPGSTNEKLFF
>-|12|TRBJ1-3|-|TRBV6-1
TGTGCCAGCAGTGAAGTCGGGAACACCATATATTTT
CASSEVGNTIYF
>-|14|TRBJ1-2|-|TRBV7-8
TGTGCCAGCAGCTTTGCAGGGAGTCTGTATGGCTACACCTTC
CASSFAGSLYGYTF
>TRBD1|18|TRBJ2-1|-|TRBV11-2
TGTGCCAGCAGCTTATTTCAGGGGGCCCTAACCCCCTACAATGAGCAGTTCTTC
CASSLFQGALTPYNEQFF
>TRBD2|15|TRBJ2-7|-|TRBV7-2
TGTGCCAGCAGCCCGAGACTAGCGGGGGGCTACGAGCAGTACTTC
CASSPRLAGGYEQYF
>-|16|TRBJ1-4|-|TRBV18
TGTGCCAGCTCACCTCCCGAGGGACGGGCTAATGAAAAACTGTTTTTT
CASSPPEGRANEKLFF
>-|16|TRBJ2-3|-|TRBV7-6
TGTGCCAGCAGCTTAGTGGCTAGCGCGAGCACAGATACGCAGTATTTT
CASSLVASASTDTQYF
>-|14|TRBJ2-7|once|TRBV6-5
TGTGCCAGCAGTTACTCGCCCAGCGGCTACGAGCAGTACTTC
CASSYSPSGYEQYF
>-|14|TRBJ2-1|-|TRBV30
TGTGCCTGGCGATTTGAACCATCCTACAATGAGCAGTTCTTC
CAWRFEPSYNEQFF
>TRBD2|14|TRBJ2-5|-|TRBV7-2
TGTGCCAGCAGCTCGGGGGGGGCTCCAGAGACCCAGTACTTC
CASSSGGAPETQYF
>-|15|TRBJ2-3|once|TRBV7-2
TGTGCCAGCAGCTTCCTAACCCCTAGCACAGATACGCAGTATTTT
CASSFLTPSTDTQYF
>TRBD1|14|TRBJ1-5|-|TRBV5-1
TGCGCCAGCAGCCCCGACAGGGACAATCAGCCCCAGCATTTT
CASSPDRDNQPQHF
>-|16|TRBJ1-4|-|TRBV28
TGTGCCAGCAGTTCAAACGTGCCCCCGGAATCTGAAAAACTGTTTTTT
CASSSNVPPESEKLFF
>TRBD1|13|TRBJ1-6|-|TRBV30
TGTGCTGAGGGGGACAGGGTATCTCCACCCCTCCACTTT
CAEGDRVSPPLHF
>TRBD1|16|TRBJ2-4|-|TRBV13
TGTGCCAGCAGCTACGGACAGGGGAGGGCCAAAAACATTCAGTACTTC
CASSYGQGRAKNIQYF
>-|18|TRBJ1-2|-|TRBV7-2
TGTGCCAGCAGCTTAGGGCCTCATAGGGGCGGGGAGAACTATGGCTACACCTTC
CASSLGPHRGGENYGYTF
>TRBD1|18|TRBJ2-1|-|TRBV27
TGTGCCAGCAGGCAAGACAGGGGGGCGAAATCGCCCTACAATGAGCAGTTCTTC
CASRQDRGAKSPYNEQFF
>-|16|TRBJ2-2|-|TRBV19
TGTGCCAGTAGTACGGCGAGGGTTGAGAACACCGGGGAGCTGTTTTTT
CASSTARVENTGELFF
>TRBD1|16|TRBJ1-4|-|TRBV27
TGTGCCAGCAGTTCGACGCCAGACAGGGGAGGTGAAAAACTGTTTTTT
CASSSTPDRGGEKLFF
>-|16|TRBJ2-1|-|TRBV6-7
TGTGCCAGCAGTTACTCTGGACTACACGGGGAGGACGAGCAGTTCTTC
CASSYSGLHGEDEQFF
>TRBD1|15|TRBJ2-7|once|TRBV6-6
TGTGCCAGCAGTTTGACAGGGGCTGGCTCCTACGAGCAGTACTTC
CASSLTGAGSYEQYF
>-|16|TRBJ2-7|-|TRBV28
TGTGCCAGCAGTGCAGGGACATCCAATACCCCCTACGAGCAGTACTTC
CASSAGTSNTPYEQYF
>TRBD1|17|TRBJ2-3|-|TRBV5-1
TGCGCCAGCAGCTTAAATCTGGGACAGAGAGGAACAGATACGCAGTATTTT
CASSLNLGQRGTDTQYF
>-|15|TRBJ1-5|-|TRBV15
TGTGCCACCAGCACCAAGTCGGTCGGCAATCAGCCCCAGCATTTT
CATSTKSVGNQPQHF
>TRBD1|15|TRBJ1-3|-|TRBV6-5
TGTGCCAGCAGTTCCGACAGGGGGCGAGGAAACACCATATATTTT
CASSSDRGRGNTIYF
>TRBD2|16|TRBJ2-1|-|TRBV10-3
TGTGTTACCGTGAGCGGGAGGCGTCTATCCGACAATGAGCAGTTCTTC
CVTVSGRRLSDNEQFF
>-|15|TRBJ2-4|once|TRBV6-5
TGTGCCAGCAGCCCCGGAGGGATTGCCAAAAACATTCAGTACTTC
CASSPGGIAKNIQYF
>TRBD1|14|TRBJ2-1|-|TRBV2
TGTGCCAGCAGTGAAACCACAGGGGGCTGGGAGCAGTTCTTC
CASSETTGGWEQFF
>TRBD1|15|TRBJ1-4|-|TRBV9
TGTGCCAGCAGCGCGTACAGGGGGCCCAATGAAAAACTGTTTTTT
CASSAYRGPNEKLFF
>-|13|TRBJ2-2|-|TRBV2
TGTGCCAGCAGTGAATCGCCCGCCGGGGAGCTGTTTTTT
CASSESPAGELFF
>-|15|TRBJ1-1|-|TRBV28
TGTGCCAGCAGTTTCTTTCAGGTTTTAAAAACTGAAGCTTTCTTT
CASSFFQVLKTEAFF
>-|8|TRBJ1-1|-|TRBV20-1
TGCAGGCCTAGTGAAGCTTTCTTT
CRPSEAFF
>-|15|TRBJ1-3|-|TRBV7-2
TGTGCCAGCAGCTTGAATGGAGACTCTGGAAACACCATATATTTT
CASSLNGDSGNTIYF